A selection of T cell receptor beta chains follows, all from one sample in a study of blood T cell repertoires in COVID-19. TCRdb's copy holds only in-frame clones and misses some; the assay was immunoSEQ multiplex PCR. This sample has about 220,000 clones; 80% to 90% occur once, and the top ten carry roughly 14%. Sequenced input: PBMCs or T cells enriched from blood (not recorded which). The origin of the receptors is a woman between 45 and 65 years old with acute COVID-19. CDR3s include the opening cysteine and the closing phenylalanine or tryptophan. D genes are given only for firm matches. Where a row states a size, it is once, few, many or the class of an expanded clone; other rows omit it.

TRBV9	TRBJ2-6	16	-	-	TGTGCCAGCAGCACCCCCACAGCCACTGGGGCCAACGTCCTGACTTTC	CASSTPTATGANVLTF
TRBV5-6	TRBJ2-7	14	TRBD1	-	TGTGCCAGCAAGGCGACAGGGGGCTCCTACGAGCAGTACTTC	CASKATGGSYEQYF
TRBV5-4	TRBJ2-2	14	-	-	TGTGCCAGCAGCTCGTTAGCGAACACCGGGGAGCTGTTTTTT	CASSSLANTGELFF
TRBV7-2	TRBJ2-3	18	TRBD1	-	TGTGCCAGCAGCTTAGCGGGGACAGGAGGAGGTAGCACAGATACGCAGTATTTT	CASSLAGTGGGSTDTQYF
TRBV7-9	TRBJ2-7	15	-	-	TGTGCCAGCAGCTTAGCGCTAGGGCCCTCGGGGGAGCAGTACTTC	CASSLALGPSGEQYF
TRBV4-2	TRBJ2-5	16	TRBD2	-	TGTGCCAGCAGCCAATCTAGGGACTATCTGCAAGAGACCCAGTACTTC	CASSQSRDYLQETQYF
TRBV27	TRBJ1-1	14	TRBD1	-	TGTGCCAGCAGTTTATCGACAGGGGTAACTGAAGCTTTCTTT	CASSLSTGVTEAFF
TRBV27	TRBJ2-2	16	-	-	TGTGCCAGCAGTTTATCGGGGACTTTCTCTACCGGGGAGCTGTTTTTT	CASSLSGTFSTGELFF
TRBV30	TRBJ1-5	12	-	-	TGTGCCTGGAAATATGGCAATCAGCCCCAGCATTTT	CAWKYGNQPQHF
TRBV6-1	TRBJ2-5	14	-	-	TGTGCCAGCAGTGAACCGTTGGGCTGGGAGACCCAGTACTTC	CASSEPLGWETQYF
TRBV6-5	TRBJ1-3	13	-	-	TGTGCCAGCAGGGACAGCCTTGGGGACACCATATATTTT	CASRDSLGDTIYF
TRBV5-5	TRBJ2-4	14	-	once	TGTGCCAGCAGCGGACTACAGGGGAGAAACATTCAGTACTTC	CASSGLQGRNIQYF
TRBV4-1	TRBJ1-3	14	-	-	TGCGCCAGCAGCCCCTTCGGGGAGGGAAACACCATATATTTT	CASSPFGEGNTIYF
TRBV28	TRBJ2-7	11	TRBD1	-	TGTGCCACAGGACAGGGCTACGAGCAGTACTTC	CATGQGYEQYF
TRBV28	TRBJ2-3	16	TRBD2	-	TGTGCCAGCAGTTTAAGGATAGCGGGAGGGTTTGATACGCAGTATTTT	CASSLRIAGGFDTQYF
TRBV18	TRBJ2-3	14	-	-	TGTGCCAGCTCACCAGGGCCTAGCACAGATACGCAGTATTTT	CASSPGPSTDTQYF
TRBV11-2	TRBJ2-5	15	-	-	TGTGCCAGCAGCTTACCCCTAGCGAGTCAAGAGACCCAGTACTTC	CASSLPLASQETQYF
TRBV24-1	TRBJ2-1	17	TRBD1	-	TGTGCCACCAGTGATCAGGCGGGACAGGGGTCCTACAATGAGCAGTTCTTC	CATSDQAGQGSYNEQFF
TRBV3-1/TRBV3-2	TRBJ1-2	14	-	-	TGTGCCAGCAGCTCGAGGGCGGGTAACTATGGCTACACCTTC	CASSSRAGNYGYTF
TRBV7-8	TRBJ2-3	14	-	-	TGTGCCAGCAGCTTAAACAGGGGCACAGATACGCAGTATTTT	CASSLNRGTDTQYF
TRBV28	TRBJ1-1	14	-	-	TGTGCCAGCAGTTTGGGCTCCTTGAACACTGAAGCTTTCTTT	CASSLGSLNTEAFF
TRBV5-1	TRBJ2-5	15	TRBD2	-	TGCGCCAGCAGCTTGGGAGCGGGAGGGGCGGAGACCCAGTACTTC	CASSLGAGGAETQYF
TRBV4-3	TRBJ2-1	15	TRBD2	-	TGCGCCAGCAGCCCCTGGAGCGGGAGTCTCGATGAGCAGTTCTTC	CASSPWSGSLDEQFF